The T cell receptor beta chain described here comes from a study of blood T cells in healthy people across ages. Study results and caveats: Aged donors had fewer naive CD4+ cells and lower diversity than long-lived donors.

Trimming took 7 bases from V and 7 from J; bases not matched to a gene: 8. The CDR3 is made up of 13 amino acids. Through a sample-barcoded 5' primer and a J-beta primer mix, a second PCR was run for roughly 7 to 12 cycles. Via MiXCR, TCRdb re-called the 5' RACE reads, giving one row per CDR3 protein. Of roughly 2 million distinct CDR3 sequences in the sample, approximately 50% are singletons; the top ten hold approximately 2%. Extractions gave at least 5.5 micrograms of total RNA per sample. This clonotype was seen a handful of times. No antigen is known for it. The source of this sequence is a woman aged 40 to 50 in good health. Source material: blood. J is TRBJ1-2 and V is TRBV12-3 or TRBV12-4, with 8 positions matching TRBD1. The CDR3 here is CASTGQGSLGYTF. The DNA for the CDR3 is TGTGCCAGCACCGGACAGGGCTCCCTTGGCTACACCTTC.